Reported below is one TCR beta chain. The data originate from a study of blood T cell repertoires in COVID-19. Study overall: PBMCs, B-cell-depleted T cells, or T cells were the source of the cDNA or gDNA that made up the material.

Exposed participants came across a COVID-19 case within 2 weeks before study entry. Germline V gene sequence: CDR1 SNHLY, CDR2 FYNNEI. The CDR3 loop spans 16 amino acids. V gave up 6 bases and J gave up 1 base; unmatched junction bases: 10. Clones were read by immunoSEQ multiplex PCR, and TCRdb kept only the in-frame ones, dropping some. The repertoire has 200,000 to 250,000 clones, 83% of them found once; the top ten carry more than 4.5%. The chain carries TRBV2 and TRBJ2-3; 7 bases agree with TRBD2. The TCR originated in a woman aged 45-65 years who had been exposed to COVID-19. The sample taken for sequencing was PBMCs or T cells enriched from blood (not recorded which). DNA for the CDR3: TGTGCCAGCAGCTTTGCCGGGCTAGCGGGCACAGATACGCAGTATTTT. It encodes CASSFAGLAGTDTQYF. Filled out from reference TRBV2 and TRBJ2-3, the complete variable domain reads EPEVTQTPSHQVTQMGQEVILRCVPISNHLYFYWYRQILGQKVEFLVSFYNNEISEKSEIFDDQFSVERPDGSNFTLKIRSTKLEDSAMYFCASSFAGLAGTDTQYFGPGTRLTVL.